The 14 T cell receptor beta chains below all came from one sample that was sequenced in a study of CD8+CD57+ T cells in acquired aplastic anemia (dated by TCRdb to between 2017 and 2018). The patients picked for sequencing were ones in whom flow cytometry had shown an expansion of CD8+CD57+ cells. Sequenced on an Illumina HiSeq 2000. Genomic DNA was used as template for profiling of TCR beta VDJ combinations and CDR3 sequences. TCRdb applied fastp at Q25 and MiXCR to the public reads, then kept only in-frame beta chains. When rows share a CDR3 protein, they turn into one entry using the most common DNA and genes. This sample has fewer than 200,000 distinct CDR3 sequences in its table, and around 48% of those were observed once. Under 1.2% of the sample rests with the top ten. The source material was sorted CD4+, CD8+, or CD8+CD57+ T cells (not recorded which) from PBMCs. All receptors come from a human donor with aplastic anemia.

This clonotype was seen a few times. The chain is built from TRBV5-1 and TRBJ2-2, with D hard to call. The CDR3 runs to 14 residues. V was clipped by 5 bases and J by 3 bases, with 11 bases between them. Germline values: CDR1 SGHRS, CDR2 YFSETQ. The DNA of the CDR3 is TGCGCCAGCAGTCTGGATCCTTACACCGGGGAGCTGTTTTTT. It yields the protein CASSLDPYTGELFF.

Ten or more counts support this clonotype. The chain is built from TRBV20-1 and TRBJ1-6; no clear D. The germline CDR1 and CDR2 sequences are DFQATT and SNEGSKA (reference sequence). The length of the CDR3 is 16 residues. Trimming removed 3 bases from V and 2 bases from J, with 14 bases in between. The CDR3 sequence is CSASHGRWPYNSPLHF. CDR3 coding DNA: TGCAGTGCTAGCCACGGTCGTTGGCCCTATAATTCACCCCTCCACTTT.

The J gene is TRBJ2-7, the V gene TRBV2; 11 bases agree with TRBD2. Looked up from germline, CDR1 is SNHLY and CDR2 is FYNNEI. The CDR3 is made up of 15 amino acids. V lost 5 bases, J lost 4 bases, and 7 bases stayed unmatched. This chain's CDR3 is CASSQGTSGLYEQYF. The CDR3 coding sequence is TGTGCCAGCAGTCAAGGGACTAGCGGCTTATACGAGCAGTACTTC.

This chain uses TRBV29-1 with TRBJ2-3; D is perhaps TRBD2 (6 bases). Germline-derived CDR1 and CDR2 are SQVTM and ANQGSEA. This CDR3 has 12 amino acids. V dropped 4 bases and J dropped 4 bases, with 9 bases sitting between them. The CDR3 DNA is TGCAGCGTTGCTCCTAGCGCAGATACGCAGTATTTT. Its translation: CSVAPSADTQYF.

This clonotype was counted many times. The chain has TRBV7-2 and TRBJ2-2; TRBD2 matches at 7 bases. CDR1 SGHTA and CDR2 FQGNSA come from the germline V gene. V lost 5 bases and J lost 1; bases outside the gene matches: 4. The CDR3 runs 15 residues. Written as DNA, the CDR3 is TGTGCCAGCAGCCCAGCGGGAAAGAACACCGGGGAGCTGTTTTTT. The encoded protein is CASSPAGKNTGELFF. Using reference TRBV7-2 and TRBJ2-2 for the parts outside the CDR3, the full variable domain is GAGVSQSPSNKVTEKGKDVELRCDPISGHTALYWYRQSLGQGLEFLIYFQGNSAPDKSGLPSDRFSAERTGGSVSTLTIQRTQQEDSAVYLCASSPAGKNTGELFFGEGSRLTVL.

This clonotype was counted only a few times. The chain has TRBV27 and TRBJ2-2, with D possibly being TRBD2 (5 bases). Germline CDR1 MNHEY, CDR2 SMNVEV (reference sequence). The V end lost 7 bases, the J end lost 4 bases, and 10 bases lay between the germline ends. The CDR3 is 13 residues long. The CDR3 DNA sequence: TGTGCCAGCAAACTCCGGGGCACCGGGGAGCTGTTTTTT. This codes for CASKLRGTGELFF.

V and J are TRBV2 and TRBJ2-7; TRBD1 matches at 12 bases. The length of the CDR3 is 14 residues. The germline CDR1 and CDR2 sequences are SNHLY and FYNNEI. V shed 10 bases and J 4 bases; nucleotides not matched to a gene: 8. CDR3 DNA: TGTGCCATTACTCCGGGACAGGGGGCTTACGAGCAGTACTTC. This codes for CAITPGQGAYEQYF.

The chain recombines TRBV6-1 with TRBJ1-3; D ambiguous. The CDR3 consists of 15 residues. V was cut by 4 bases and J by 0 bases, with 10 bases left in between. Germline-derived CDR1 and CDR2 are MNHNS and SASEGT. The CDR3 sequence is CASSGTLSSGNTIYF. Here the CDR3 DNA reads TGTGCCAGCAGTGGGACGTTGAGCTCTGGAAACACCATATATTTT.

Only a few counts were recorded for this clonotype. V and J are TRBV12-5 and TRBJ1-4; maybe TRBD1 (6 bases). The V and J ends lost 1 base and 0 bases respectively, with 12 bases between them. Per germline, CDR1 LGHNT and CDR2 FRNRAP. The CDR3 is made up of 17 amino acids. The CDR3 DNA follows: TGTGCTAGTGGTTTGGACTACAGGGTTGCAACTAATGAAAAACTGTTTTTT. Encoded protein: CASGLDYRVATNEKLFF.

The rearrangement links TRBV7-8 to TRBJ2-7; 14 bases match TRBD2. V gave up 5 bases and J gave up 5 bases; unmatched junction bases: 14. CDR1 and CDR2 (germline): SGHVS, FQNEAQ. The CDR3 totals 18 residues. The CDR3 DNA follows: TGTGCCAGCAGCCCGCGACTAGCGGGAGGGCGACAGAAGGACGAGCAGTACTTC. Its protein is CASSPRLAGGRQKDEQYF.

This chain links TRBV10-3 with TRBJ2-3; the match to TRBD2 covers 7 bases. CDR1 is ENHRY, CDR2 SYGVKD, per germline. The CDR3 consists of 17 residues. The J segment lost 2 bases and the V segment lost 0 bases, leaving 8 bases of the junction unmatched. CDR3 DNA sequence: TGTGCCATCAGTGAGTCACCAGCGGGGCCAGACACAGATACGCAGTATTTT. It codes for CAISESPAGPDTDTQYF.

This clonotype has a count of ten or more. This chain joins TRBV19 and TRBJ2-6; D is perhaps TRBD1 (6 bases). The CDR3 consists of 15 residues. The V and J ends lost 8 bases and 2 bases respectively, with 13 bases between them. Germline V gene sequence: CDR1 LNHDA, CDR2 SQIVND (reference sequence). The chain's CDR3 is CASDFGGAGANVLTF. The CDR3 DNA reads as TGTGCCAGTGATTTTGGGGGCGCTGGGGCCAACGTCCTGACTTTC. The full variable domain, rest sourced from reference TRBV19 and TRBJ2-6, is DGGITQSPKYLFRKEGQNVTLSCEQNLNHDAMYWYRQDPGQGLRLIYYSQIVNDFQKGDIAEGYSVSREKKESFPLTVTSAQKNPTAFYLCASDFGGAGANVLTFGAGSRLTVL.

The chain couples TRBV7-6 to TRBJ2-2; 7 bases match TRBD2. The CDR3 has 16 amino acids. Germline V CDR1 and CDR2: SGHVS, FNYEAQ. J gave up 1 base and V 5 bases, and 7 bases lay outside the gene matches. The CDR3 DNA is TGTGCCAGCAGCCAAACTAGCGCTGGGAACACCGGGGAGCTGTTTTTT. It yields the protein CASSQTSAGNTGELFF.

The chain has TRBV11-1 and TRBJ2-3, with 10 bases that match TRBD2. The CDR3 is 16 amino acids. Germline trimming cut 3 bases from V and 4 bases from J; bases unmatched to any gene: 7. Germline V lookup: CDR1 SGHAT, CDR2 FQDESV (reference sequence). Written as DNA, the CDR3 is TGTGCCAGCAGCTTCCCTCTAGCGGGAGAGGCAGATACGCAGTATTTT. This translates into CASSFPLAGEADTQYF.